Presented here are 24 T cell receptor beta chains from one specimen sequenced in a study of blood T cell repertoires in COVID-19. Produced via immunoSEQ multiplex PCR; TCRdb's table is partial and in-frame only. The sample lists approximately 320,000 clones, 75% to 85% occurring once. Sequenced sample: peripheral blood. Receptors were obtained from a human donor in a cohort sampled during active COVID-19.

This chain joins TRBV30 and TRBJ2-7; no clear D gene. This CDR3 is built from 15 residues. Germline-derived CDR1 and CDR2 are GTSNPN and SVGIG (reference sequence). V gave up 0 bases and J gave up 5 bases, with 17 bases separating them. The CDR3 DNA reads as TGTGCCTGGAGTGTACCACCTAACCTTCAAAACGAGCAGTACTTC. This sequence encodes CAWSVPPNLQNEQYF.

The chain joins TRBV7-2 to TRBJ2-3; 8 positions agree with TRBD2. This CDR3 contains 15 residues. Germline CDR1 is SGHTA and CDR2 is FQGNSA. The junction had 10 bases not matched to a gene; V was cut back by 5 bases and J by 6 bases. The CDR3 bases are TGTGCCAGCAGCCGCCCTGAGCGGGGGACCGATACGCAGTATTTT. This translates into CASSRPERGTDTQYF. Drawing the rest from reference TRBV7-2 and TRBJ2-3, the complete variable domain is GAGVSQSPSNKVTEKGKDVELRCDPISGHTALYWYRQSLGQGLEFLIYFQGNSAPDKSGLPSDRFSAERTGGSVSTLTIQRTQQEDSAVYLCASSRPERGTDTQYFGPGTRLTVL.

The J gene is TRBJ1-1, the V gene TRBV7-3, with a possible D match to TRBD1 (5 bases). There are 14 residues in the CDR3. The germline gives CDR1 SGHTA, CDR2 FQGTGA. V lost 2 bases to trimming and J lost 4 bases, with 11 bases between them. The CDR3 DNA reads TGTGCCAGCAGCTTAGGCAGGGCTAGCACTGAAGCTTTCTTT. The encoded protein is CASSLGRASTEAFF.

V and J are TRBV19 and TRBJ2-7; TRBD1 matches 9 bases. Per the germline V gene, CDR1 is LNHDA and CDR2 is SQIVND (reference sequence). This CDR3 is 15 amino acids long. V dropped 3 bases and J dropped 6; count of bases not matched to a gene: 9. The CDR3: CASSIGRTGDGEQYF. CDR3 nucleotides: TGTGCCAGTAGTATCGGTAGGACAGGGGACGGCGAGCAGTACTTC.

This clone was detected only a few times. The rearrangement links TRBV14 to TRBJ2-7, with D unresolved. In germline, CDR1 is SGHDN, CDR2 FVKESK. The CDR3 loop spans 11 amino acids. V gave up 5 bases and J gave up 4 bases, with 6 bases separating them. The DNA of the CDR3 is TGTGCCAGCAGCTCCAAATACGAGCAGTACTTC. Translation: CASSSKYEQYF.

CDR3 sequence reads: CASSFNAGPETQYF. CDR3 DNA: TGCGCCAGCAGCTTCAACGCAGGGCCAGAGACCCAGTACTTC. V gene TRBV5-1 combines with J gene TRBJ2-5, with D possibly TRBD1 on 5 matching bases. CDR3 length: 14 amino acids. In germline, CDR1 is SGHRS, CDR2 YFSETQ. V was clipped by 2 bases and J by 4 bases, with 12 bases between them.

V is TRBV18 and J is TRBJ2-2; 8 bases line up with TRBD2. Germline V gene data show CDR1 as KGHSH and CDR2 as LQKENI. V lost 5 bases to trimming and J lost 2 bases; unmatched junction nucleotides: 4. The CDR3 loop spans 15 amino acids. CDR3 amino acids: CASSAAGGNTGELFF. DNA for the CDR3: TGTGCCAGCTCAGCCGCGGGGGGCAACACCGGGGAGCTGTTTTTT.

The rearrangement joins TRBV13 to TRBJ1-5; no firm D call. Trimming pared 0 bases from V and 4 bases from J, leaving 7 bases between. CDR1 is PRHDT, CDR2 FYEKMQ, per germline (reference sequence). The CDR3 totals 14 residues. The CDR3 loop is CASSLGRSNQPQHF. The CDR3 DNA reads TGTGCCAGCAGCTTAGGAAGGAGTAATCAGCCCCAGCATTTT.

V usage is TRBV6-5 and J usage is TRBJ2-1; D call uncertain. The ends were cut back, 0 bases at V and 8 bases at J, with 8 bases in the middle. The CDR3 extends over 13 amino acids. The germline CDR1 and CDR2 sequences are MNHEY and SVGAGI. The CDR3 here is CASSYSHSYEQFF. The DNA of the CDR3 is TGTGCCAGCAGTTACTCCCACAGCTATGAGCAGTTCTTC.

This clone was picked up one time. The chain has TRBV7-2 and TRBJ1-6; 8 bases match TRBD1. CDR1 is SGHTA and CDR2 is FQGNSA in the germline V gene. The junction had 5 bases not matched to a gene; V was cut back by 5 bases and J by 2 bases. CDR3 length: 16 amino acids. The CDR3 loop is CASSQTGGTYNSPLHF. The CDR3 bases are TGTGCCAGCAGCCAAACAGGGGGAACCTATAATTCACCCCTCCACTTT.

The chain uses TRBV24-1 and TRBJ2-7, with D possibly being TRBD2 (6 bases). V was trimmed by 2 bases and J by 7 bases, leaving 20 bases between them. Germline lookup yields CDR1 KGHDR and CDR2 SFDVKD. This CDR3 has 16 amino acids. The CDR3: CATSDSTPGRRAEQYF. DNA for the CDR3: TGTGCCACCAGTGATTCCACCCCGGGACGGAGGGCAGAGCAGTACTTC.

V usage is TRBV7-3 and J usage is TRBJ2-3; TRBD2 matches at 14 bases. Germline trimming cut 3 bases from V and 2 bases from J; bases unmatched to any gene: 1. The CDR3 has 16 amino acids. CDR1 and CDR2 from the germline V gene are SGHTA and FQGTGA. CDR3 nucleotides: TGTGCCAGCAGCTTGGGACTAGCGGGGGACACAGATACGCAGTATTTT. This gives the protein CASSLGLAGDTDTQYF.

The V gene is TRBV5-6, the J gene TRBJ1-2; D unresolved. CDR3 size: 13 residues. Trimming cost V 8 bases and J 0 bases, with 11 bases left between them. Looked up from germline, CDR1 is SGHDT and CDR2 is YYEEEE. In DNA, the CDR3 is TGTGCCAGTGTGGAGTGGGCTAACTATGGCTACACCTTC. Its translation: CASVEWANYGYTF.

V gene TRBV3-1 (or the pseudogene TRBV3-2) combines with J gene TRBJ1-3; 7 bases are shared with TRBD1. CDR1 and CDR2 (germline): LGHDT, YNNKEL (reference sequence). V trimming: 4 bases; J trimming: 0 bases; junction bases outside the gene matches: 15. The CDR3 is made up of 19 amino acids. The CDR3, as DNA: TGTGCCAGCAGCCTTAGATACAGGGGCGACTTGAGCTCTGGAAACACCATATATTTT. It specifies CASSLRYRGDLSSGNTIYF.

This chain connects TRBV7-3 to TRBJ1-3, with 9 bases matching TRBD1. Germline trimming cut 5 bases from V and 2 bases from J; bases unmatched to any gene: 4. Germline V gives CDR1 SGHTA, CDR2 FQGTGA. The CDR3 consists of 15 residues. The CDR3 nucleotides read TGTGCCAGCAGCCTCGGGACAGGGACTGGAAACACCATATATTTT. This gives the protein CASSLGTGTGNTIYF.

This chain connects TRBV2 to TRBJ2-7; D is perhaps TRBD2 (6 bases). CDR3 length: 15 residues. The V gene lost 9 bases and the J gene lost 5 bases, with 23 bases spanning the gap. From germline, CDR1 is SNHLY and CDR2 FYNNEI. The DNA of the CDR3 is TGTGCCAGTGCCCGCGGGACTGGGGGTTACGACGAGCAGTACTTC. It translates to CASARGTGGYDEQYF.

The chain combines TRBV27 with TRBJ1-2, with 7 bases aligning to TRBD1. Germline V CDR1 and CDR2: MNHEY, SMNVEV (reference sequence). The CDR3 extends over 17 amino acids. Trimming removed 6 bases from V and 2 bases from J; junction bases left unmatched: 15. CDR3 sequence (DNA): TGTGCCAGCAGCCCCGACAGGGCCCGATTTGGGAACTATGGCTACACCTTC. Translated, it gives CASSPDRARFGNYGYTF.

J is TRBJ2-2 and V is TRBV18; D possibly corresponds to TRBD2 (5 bases). V gave up 3 bases and J gave up 2 bases, with 7 bases separating them. The CDR3 has 14 residues. CDR1 and CDR2 from the germline V gene are KGHSH and LQKENI. In nucleotides, the CDR3 is TGTGCCAGCTCACCCGAGGGCAACACCGGGGAGCTGTTTTTT. Translation: CASSPEGNTGELFF.

The rearrangement uses TRBV15 and TRBJ1-2; possibly TRBD1 for D (5 bases). CDR1 and CDR2 from the germline V gene are LNHNV and YYDKDF (reference sequence). The CDR3 length is 18 residues. V dropped 3 bases and J dropped 4 bases, with 24 bases sitting between them. CDR3: CATSSDRSGTLSGYGYTF. The CDR3 DNA reads as TGTGCCACCAGCAGTGACAGATCCGGGACTCTTAGCGGCTATGGCTACACCTTC.

J is TRBJ2-3 and V is TRBV7-3, with D maybe TRBD1 (7 bases). V dropped 4 bases and J dropped 4 bases, with 12 bases sitting between them. CDR1 is SGHTA, CDR2 FQGTGA, per germline. CDR3 length: 14 residues. The CDR3 bases are TGTGCCAGCAGCTCGGAGGGGGCGGCAGATACGCAGTATTTT. Amino acids: CASSSEGAADTQYF.

This chain links TRBV6-5 with TRBJ2-7; TRBD1 aligns across 7 bases. The CDR3 is 14 residues long. CDR1 is MNHEY and CDR2 is SVGAGI in the germline V gene. The J segment lost 0 bases and the V segment lost 7 bases, leaving 6 bases of the junction unmatched. The chain's CDR3 is CASTRRTGSYEQYF. The CDR3 DNA reads TGTGCCAGCACCCGTCGGACAGGCTCCTACGAGCAGTACTTC.

V and J are TRBV24-1 and TRBJ2-7; D might be TRBD1 (5 bases). V lost 6 bases and J lost 7, with 12 bases in between. This CDR3 has 12 residues. CDR1 is KGHDR and CDR2 is SFDVKD in the germline V gene. The CDR3 DNA is TGTGCCACCAGTTCAGGGCCTGGGGAGCAGTACTTC. Protein: CATSSGPGEQYF.

The gene calls are TRBV6-6 and TRBJ2-7, with 13 bases that match TRBD2. From germline, CDR1 is MNHNY and CDR2 SVGAGI (reference sequence). J lost 0 bases, V lost 5 bases, and 7 bases had no gene match. This CDR3 region has 17 residues. CDR3 amino acids: CASSRRTSGGGSYEQYF. CDR3 nucleotides: TGTGCCAGCAGTCGCCGGACTAGCGGGGGTGGCTCCTACGAGCAGTACTTC.

The chain couples TRBV4-1 to TRBJ1-1; 8 nucleotides agree with TRBD1. The CDR3 is 13 residues long. Trimming removed 4 bases from V and 3 bases from J; junction bases left unmatched: 1. Per the germline V gene, CDR1 is MGHRA and CDR2 is YSYEKL. CDR3 nucleotide sequence: TGCGCCAGCAGCCCAGGGGGCCACACTGAAGCTTTCTTT. Encoded protein: CASSPGGHTEAFF.